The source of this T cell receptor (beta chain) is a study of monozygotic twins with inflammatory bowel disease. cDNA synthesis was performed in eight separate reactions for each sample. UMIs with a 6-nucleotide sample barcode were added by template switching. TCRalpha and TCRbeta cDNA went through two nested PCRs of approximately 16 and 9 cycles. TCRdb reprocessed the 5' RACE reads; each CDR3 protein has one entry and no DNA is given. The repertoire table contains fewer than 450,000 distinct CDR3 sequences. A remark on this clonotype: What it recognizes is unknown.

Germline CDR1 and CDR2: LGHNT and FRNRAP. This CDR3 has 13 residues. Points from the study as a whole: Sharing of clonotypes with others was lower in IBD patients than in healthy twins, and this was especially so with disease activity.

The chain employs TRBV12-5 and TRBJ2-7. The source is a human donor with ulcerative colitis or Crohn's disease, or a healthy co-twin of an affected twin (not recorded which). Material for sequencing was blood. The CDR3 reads CASGLVQAYEQYF. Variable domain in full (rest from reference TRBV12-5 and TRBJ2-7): DARVTQTPRHKVTEMGQEVTMRCQPILGHNTVFWYRQTMMQGLELLAYFRNRAPLDDSGMPKDRFSAEMPDATLATLKIQPSEPRDSAVYFCASGLVQAYEQYFGPGTRLTVT.